This T cell receptor beta chain was profiled in a study of cytomegalovirus exposure and HLA in healthy donors (dated by TCRdb to 2016 to 2017). General notes on the study: An earlier analysis of about 560 of the donors reported approximately 260 Gb of sequence data and 117 million unique TCR beta sequences obtained from 180 million or so T cells. An early release that covered more than 550 HLA-typed donors contained about 300 gigabases of sequencing data and 75 million to 100 million unique TCR sequences. Of the approximately 400 genotyped donors, approximately 80% were placed in the genetic ancestry cluster associated with self-reported Caucasian donors. The aim of the study was to test whether cataloging public T cell receptors could identify signatures of past pathogen exposure. The T cell repertoires of some 700 subjects were profiled by immunosequencing and related to cytomegalovirus serostatus. A separate validation cohort of some 130 different subjects was used in addition to the roughly 720-subject first cohort. To predict cytomegalovirus infection status, the study brought together high-throughput TCR immunosequencing, statistical association of individual TCRs with disease status, and machine learning. A later analysis re-examined previously published TCR beta repertoires from several hundred donors and added high-resolution HLA genotyping to investigate patterns of TCR occurrence. The later analysis used no new phenotypic data to find candidate immune exposures, relying instead on TCR beta sequences and their occurrence across donors. An earlier analysis of 587 of the donors used high-throughput TCR beta sequencing to judge whether each TCR beta V gene segment behaved as functional or pseudogenic. Donor age, sex, ethnicity and CMV serostatus were collected together with the repertoire data. In a later genetic analysis, genome-wide SNP genotypes for 398 of the 666 donors were used, and that subset was treated as a discovery cohort. Every discovery cohort repertoire had been produced on one sequencing platform. HLA typing included class I and class II loci at four-digit resolution. Typing coverage varied by locus: roughly 620-640 donors for A, B, C, DRB1 and DQB1; roughly 510 for DQA1; approximately 570 for DPA1; 450 to 480 for DPB1. Four or five DR-DQ haplotypes were handled as single units for association and clustering, since linkage in the cohort was strong. Among several hundred genotyped donors of the cohort, an average of around 250,000 unique TCR beta nucleotide sequences was sequenced per donor, of which roughly 18% were non-productive. What the work shows at the level of the full study, not this receptor alone: According to the authors, the approach could potentially be generalized to other disease states and immunological phenotypes. In both the original and validation cohorts, the classifier was reported to diagnose cytomegalovirus status with high specificity and sensitivity. According to a later analysis, parvovirus B19, influenza, CMV and Epstein-Barr virus appeared linked to several top co-occurrence clusters. A later analysis found that TCR association rates varied across HLA loci, with DRB1 alleles showing the most associated TCRs and HLA-C alleles the fewest. When HLA alleles, especially DR and DQ, strongly co-occurred, attributing TCR associations to individual alleles was difficult. A later genetic analysis reported fewer N-insertions in productive TCRs among donors in an Asian-associated ancestry cluster than the roughly 620-donor mean. Because HLA typing was missing for some donors at each locus, association tests included only the typed subset. A later analysis associated around 16,000 TCR beta sequences with specific HLA alleles at a false discovery rate of 0.05. Immune exposure information for the cohort was limited to CMV serostatus. Linkage disequilibrium might explain the correlated functional status among segregating V segments, but an unknown experimental factor could not be excluded. A cluster of highly shared sequence variants was judged likely to represent a technical artifact of the sequencing pipeline. V-gene and J-gene trimming of TCR beta chains was associated with a missense DCLRE1C variant in a later genetic analysis, and the association was replicated in an independent cohort. A later analysis found that most CMV-associated TCR beta chains appeared HLA-restricted, with HLA associations seemingly driven largely by CMV exposure. Broadly in line with IMGT annotations, most TCR beta V segments showed up in productive rearrangements about 87% or about 30% of the time in an earlier analysis of approximately 600 of the donors. A further reported finding was that TCR beta sequences accurately predicted the HLA-A and HLA-B alleles for most subjects in the first cohort. In the study, 150 to 200 TCR beta chains were listed as associated with cytomegalovirus. Presence/absence analyses assumed roughly uniform sequencing depth across donors, an assumption that may not hold. Some IMGT-functional V segments, including TRBV6-2 and TRBV6-3, could not be told apart with the 87-base-pair reads, so those segments were excluded. In vitro tests confirmed that a few of the cytomegalovirus-associated TCR beta chains recognize cytomegalovirus antigens. Most TCR sequences were observed very rarely across donors, whereas some public TCRs were present in many individuals. Because counts were too low, about 18 rarely observed V segments, including chromosome 9 orphons, were excluded from the earlier analysis of 500 to 700 of the donors. A later analysis found that HLA-associated TCR beta chains were more clonally expanded and had lower generation probabilities than equally common non-associated chains. In this cohort, only TCR beta chains were sequenced, and detectable features were limited by the absence of alpha or paired-chain data.

The library was generated by the immunoSEQ multiplex PCR assay. The multiplex PCR relied on a mix of 60 forward primers for TCR Vbeta segments and 13 reverse primers for TCR Jbeta segments. The CDR3 region of rearranged TCR beta genes was amplified from genomic DNA by a multiplex PCR assay. The Illumina HiSeq System was used to sequence the amplified TCR beta libraries as 87-base-pair reads. Per the original workflow: A later analysis tallied roughly 78 million unique TCR beta chains across the approximately 670 repertoires, and roughly 11 million of those chains were shared by two or more donors. A nearest-neighbor algorithm error-corrected the raw reads and collapsed the reads into unique sequences, merging closely related sequences to remove PCR and sequencing errors. CDR3 sequences were aligned to IMGT reference sequences to assign V, D and J gene segments. Each retained sequence needed at least a six-nucleotide match to both a V gene segment and a J gene segment. Rearrangements were called productive when the CDR3 lacked stop codons and stayed in frame with V and J; all others were non-productive. CDR3 was defined according to IMGT convention as the region running from the second conserved V-encoded cysteine to the conserved J-encoded phenylalanine. Sequences without an unambiguous match to a single V gene segment were excluded from the earlier analysis of a few hundred of the donors. An earlier analysis of several hundred of the donors called V segments functional above 56.7% productive rearrangements and segregating when the between-donor standard deviation exceeded 5%. To diagnose cytomegalovirus status from the catalog of TCR beta chain sequences, a statistical classification framework was built. In a later analysis, V and J genes were assigned by comparing TCR nucleotide sequences against IMGT/GENE-DB human TR gene sequences. A later analysis assigned CDR3 sequences and most-parsimonious VDJ recombination scenarios with the TCRdist pipeline. In a later analysis, each TCR beta chain was defined by its CDR3 amino acid sequence together with its V-gene family, and reads without a unique V-gene family were excluded. As a way to deal with suspected cross-contamination and a sequencing artifact, a later analysis dropped 450 to 700 nucleotide sequences that were highly shared and had low generation probability. A later analysis calculated a clonal expansion index for each public chain from normalized within-repertoire ranks of inferred template counts. A later analysis computed generation probabilities with a VDJ recombination model fitted to out-of-frame rearrangements, and checked the results against IGoR. Hypergeometric tests were used in a later analysis to score TCR-TCR, TCR-HLA and TCR-CMV co-occurrence, with a repertoire-size bias correction applied to the TCR pairs. In a later analysis, false discovery rates were estimated by permuting HLA or CMV assignments 20 times. In a later analysis, co-occurring TCRs were grouped with DBSCAN, and TCRdist sequence similarity was added when clustering was performed within HLA-allele-positive subsets. Repertoires with fewer than 30,000 or more than 120,000 public chains were left out of co-occurrence clustering, as were about five repertoires with anomalous nucleotide sharing. The clones in this table, taken by TCRdb from immuneACCESS, are in-frame only. Not every clone is retained; where verified, under half of the shortfall comes from an unresolved V gene, and the cause of the rest is unknown. V and J calls and clone size are copied from that table; D and trimming were computed from the DNA. The table for this sample lists about 120,000 clones; approximately 75% of them were counted only once. The ten largest account for more than 3% of the sample.

The cohort was made up of 500 to 850 healthy bone marrow donors. Cohort members were all nominally healthy when sampled, although unrecorded immune exposures were likely present. The donor was CMV seronegative and belonged to the group of under 400 seronegative cohort members. Each donor provided a peripheral blood sample, and peripheral blood mononuclear cells were used for TCR beta sequencing. The Qiagen DNeasy Blood Extraction Kit was used to extract genomic DNA from the blood cell samples. The CDR3 starts with the cysteine, ends with the phenylalanine, and has 14 residues. The DNA shown is the 42-base CDR3, in frame from base 1. CDR1 and CDR2 were assigned from the germline V gene as SNHLY and FYNNEI. The V end loses 6 bases and the J end loses 2 bases, and a stretch of 11 bases separates them. On this clone: Its cognate antigen has yet to be identified. No much larger clone exists at a distance of one base, and base qualities are not known.

What was sequenced was PBMCs. The sequence is built from TRBV2 and TRBJ1-5; no D gene call is confident. This clonotype was obtained from a woman aged 50 to 60 in good health and CMV-seronegative. The DNA reads as follows: TGTGCCAGCAGAGCCCGGGTTGGCAATCAGCCCCAGCATTTT. Its translation is CASRARVGNQPQHF.